This T cell receptor beta chain was observed in a study of T cells in Graves' hyperthyroidism and ophthalmopathy. Across the whole study: Peripheral blood samples were taken at initial diagnosis, prior to any treatment. Study-level findings and limits: Blood shared most expanded thyroid clonotypes above 0.001.

V shed 6 bases and J 4 bases; nucleotides not matched to a gene: 11. This CDR3 is built from 16 residues. In its sample, this clonotype was seen many times. Its target is unknown. Amplified TCR beta CDR3 regions derived from RNA transcripts. During a first-round RT-PCR of the TCR CDR3, the HTBI primer set was used. MiXCR was run by TCRdb on the multiplex PCR reads, yielding one entry per CDR3 protein. The table records roughly 290,000 distinct CDR3 sequences, approximately 15% of them present only once. Diagnosing involved the use of clinical symptoms, serum thyroxine and TRAb, thyroid ultrasound and orbital computed tomography.

This TCR came from a woman aged 55-75 years with Graves' ophthalmopathy. Sequenced input: blood. The chain recombines TRBV12-3 or TRBV12-4 with TRBJ2-5; 10 nucleotides agree with TRBD2. The CDR3 DNA sequence: TGTGCCAGCAGCGCGGGGCTAGCGGGAGTTCGAGAGACCCAGTACTTC. It is translated as CASSAGLAGVRETQYF.